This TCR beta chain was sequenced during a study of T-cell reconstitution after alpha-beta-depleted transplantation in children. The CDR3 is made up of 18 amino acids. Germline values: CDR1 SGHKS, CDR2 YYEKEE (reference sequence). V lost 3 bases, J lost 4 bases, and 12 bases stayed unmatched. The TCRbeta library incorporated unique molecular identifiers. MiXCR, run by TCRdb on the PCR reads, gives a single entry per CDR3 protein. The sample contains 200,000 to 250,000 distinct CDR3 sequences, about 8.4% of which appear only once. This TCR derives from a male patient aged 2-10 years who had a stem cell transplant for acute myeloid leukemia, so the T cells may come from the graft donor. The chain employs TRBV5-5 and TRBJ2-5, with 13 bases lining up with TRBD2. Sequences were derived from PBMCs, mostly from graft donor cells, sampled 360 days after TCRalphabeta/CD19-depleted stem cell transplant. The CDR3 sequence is CASSSGLAGAYDPETQYF. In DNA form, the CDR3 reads TGTGCCAGCAGCTCCGGACTAGCGGGAGCGTACGACCCAGAGACCCAGTACTTC. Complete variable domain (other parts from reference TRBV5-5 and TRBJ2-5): DAGVTQSPTHLIKTRGQQVTLRCSPISGHKSVSWYQQVLGQGPQFIFQYYEKEERGRGNFPDRFSARQFPNYSSELNVNALLLGDSALYLCASSSGLAGAYDPETQYFGPGTRLLVL.